This T cell receptor (beta chain) was identified in a study of blood T cell repertoires in COVID-19. Across the study: Two negative PCRs, clearance, or symptom resolution had been documented for recovered Cohort 3 donors. Donors in the United States, Italy and Spain gave samples during acute or convalescent COVID-19.

The table came from immunoSEQ multiplex PCR; TCRdb's copy has only in-frame clones and leaves some out. The sample has about 150,000 clones; roughly 85% are singletons. Per the germline V gene, CDR1 is SNHLY and CDR2 is FYNNEI. This CDR3 comprises 12 residues. V lost 8 bases and J lost 2, with 8 bases in between. This sequence joins TRBV2 and TRBJ2-3, with D tentatively TRBD1 (5 bases). The sequence came from a woman aged 70-85 years in a cohort exposed to, infected with or recovered from COVID-19 (not recorded which). The material sequenced was PBMCs or T cells enriched from blood (not recorded which). The CDR3 is CASGAITDTQYF. CDR3 coding DNA: TGTGCCAGCGGGGCCATCACAGATACGCAGTATTTT.